These 11 T cell receptor beta chains originate from one sample sequenced in a study of blood T cell repertoires in COVID-19. Produced via immunoSEQ multiplex PCR; TCRdb's table is partial and in-frame only. The sample consists of about 110,000 clones, around 81% of them appearing once. Sequencing used peripheral blood. All receptors derive from a woman in her 70s with acute or convalescent COVID-19.

V is TRBV14 and J is TRBJ2-1; 10 bases line up with TRBD2. CDR3 length: 15 amino acids. Per the germline V gene, CDR1 is SGHDN and CDR2 is FVKESK. The junction had 4 bases not matched to a gene; V was cut back by 1 base and J by 7 bases. The CDR3 spells CASSQASGRYNEQFF. In nucleotides, the CDR3 is TGTGCCAGCAGCCAAGCTAGCGGGAGATATAATGAGCAGTTCTTC.

The V call is TRBV28, the J call TRBJ2-7; the match to TRBD1 covers 10 bases. The CDR3 is 15 residues long. Looked up from germline, CDR1 is MDHEN and CDR2 is SYDVKM. V lost 2 bases, J lost 3 bases, and 4 bases stayed unmatched. As DNA, the CDR3 is TGTGCCAGCAGTTTACCGGGACAGGGGAGCTACGAGCAGTACTTC. It codes for CASSLPGQGSYEQYF.

V gene TRBV2 combines with J gene TRBJ1-5, with D possibly being TRBD1 (5 bases). The CDR3 extends over 16 amino acids. The V end lost 4 bases, the J end lost 0 bases, and 13 bases lay between the germline ends. CDR1 and CDR2 from the germline V gene are SNHLY and FYNNEI. The CDR3 region is CASSATGVYSNQPQHF. In DNA, the CDR3 is TGTGCCAGCAGTGCTACAGGCGTCTATAGCAATCAGCCCCAGCATTTT.

This rearrangement joins TRBV3-1 (or the pseudogene TRBV3-2) to TRBJ2-1, with a tentative D call TRBD2 (6 bases). Between the trimmed V and J ends, which lost 3 bases and 8 bases, there was a span of 23 bases. CDR1 and CDR2 from the germline V gene are LGHDT and YNNKEL (reference sequence). The CDR3 loop spans 17 amino acids. The CDR3 loop is CASSHEPGRAGKDEQFF. The CDR3 bases are TGTGCCAGCAGCCACGAACCCGGTCGCGCGGGAAAGGATGAGCAGTTCTTC.

The chain couples TRBV7-9 to TRBJ2-7; 8 nucleotides match TRBD2. V shed 10 bases, J shed 5 bases, and the junction held 10 bases outside the gene matches. Germline CDR1 SEHNR, CDR2 FQNEAQ (reference sequence). This CDR3 contains 13 residues. Here the CDR3 reads CATGSGSIHEQYF. In DNA form, the CDR3 reads TGTGCCACAGGGAGCGGGAGTATCCACGAGCAGTACTTC. Full variable domain (rest looked up from reference TRBV7-9 and TRBJ2-7): DTGVSQNPRHKITKRGQNVTFRCDPISEHNRLYWYRQTLGQGPEFLTYFQNEAQLEKSRLLSDRFSAERPKGSFSTLEIQRTEQGDSAMYLCATGSGSIHEQYFGPGTRLTVT.

This chain links TRBV5-1 with TRBJ1-1; 9 nucleotides agree with TRBD1. The CDR3 extends over 16 amino acids. Germline CDR1 is SGHRS and CDR2 is YFSETQ. The V gene end was trimmed by 4 bases and the J gene end by 1 base; junction bases not matched to a gene: 8. This chain's CDR3 is CASSAGTGLGNTEAFF. As DNA, the CDR3 is TGCGCCAGCAGCGCCGGGACAGGGTTGGGGAACACTGAAGCTTTCTTT.

This chain joins TRBV7-2 and TRBJ2-1; 16 bases fit TRBD2. Looked up from germline, CDR1 is SGHTA and CDR2 is FQGNSA. The CDR3 has 18 amino acids. V shed 5 bases, J shed 7 bases, and the junction held 11 bases outside the gene matches. CDR3: CASSPTGTSGGAGNEQFF. The CDR3 region has the DNA TGTGCCAGCAGCCCCACCGGGACTAGCGGGGGGGCAGGGAATGAGCAGTTCTTC. The variable domain in full, completed from reference TRBV7-2 and TRBJ2-1, reads GAGVSQSPSNKVTEKGKDVELRCDPISGHTALYWYRQSLGQGLEFLIYFQGNSAPDKSGLPSDRFSAERTGGSVSTLTIQRTQQEDSAVYLCASSPTGTSGGAGNEQFFGPGTRLTVL.

The chain links TRBV7-3 to TRBJ2-3; 7 bases match TRBD2. The trim removed 5 bases at V and 5 bases at J, leaving 4 bases unmatched. Germline assignment: CDR1 SGHTA and CDR2 FQGTGA. CDR3 length: 13 residues. DNA for the CDR3: TGTGCCAGCAGCCCGGGGGGAATAGATACGCAGTATTTT. Its protein is CASSPGGIDTQYF.

This rearrangement joins TRBV9 to TRBJ2-1; 8 positions agree with TRBD2. CDR3 size: 16 residues. Trimming removed 0 bases from V and 3 bases from J; junction bases left unmatched: 5. From germline, CDR1 is SGDLS and CDR2 YYNGEE. The CDR3 spells CASSVETSGHYNEQFF. The CDR3 coding sequence is TGTGCCAGCAGCGTAGAAACTAGCGGCCACTACAATGAGCAGTTCTTC.

The chain carries TRBV28 and TRBJ1-5; D not resolved. Germline CDR1 reads MDHEN; CDR2 reads SYDVKM. This CDR3 region has 11 residues. Trimming removed 6 bases at V and 9 bases at J, with 9 bases between. The CDR3 bases are TGTGCCAGCAGCCCCTCTTGGCCCCAGCATTTT. Translation: CASSPSWPQHF.

The V gene is TRBV18, the J gene TRBJ2-1; the match to TRBD1 covers 8 bases. The CDR3 contains 16 residues. V lost 0 bases to trimming and J lost 5 bases; unmatched junction nucleotides: 6. Germline V CDR1 and CDR2: KGHSH, LQKENI. CDR3 bases: TGTGCCAGCTCACCACCGGACAGGGCTTTGGACAATGAGCAGTTCTTC. Translating gives CASSPPDRALDNEQFF.